This TCR beta chain was identified during a study of T cell responses to AZD1222 COVID-19 vaccine (TCRdb year 2021). About the full investigation: Because spike-specific TCR depth and breadth did not differ between the two schedules, AZD1222 recipients who got a second dose at roughly 4 weeks were pooled with those who got a second dose at roughly 12 weeks. TCR sequencing covered fewer than 250 trial participants: 200 to 220 given two doses of AZD1222 and approximately 26 given two doses of MenACWY control vaccine. Trial participants were enrolled into age subgroups of 18-55, 56-69 and 70-plus years, which contained approximately 150, 28 and 58 TCR-sequenced participants, respectively. The paper's findings and limits, for the study overall: The 56-69-year group was small, and its depth increase did not reach significance, likely because of low power. Reportedly, close to half of the unique spike-specific TCRs recognized epitopes lying outside the regions that are mutated in the B.1.351 and B.1.1.7 variants. Conclusions about previously exposed vaccinees are limited because only a handful of AZD1222 recipients were SARS-CoV-2 seropositive at baseline. After two AZD1222 doses, spike-specific TCR breadth and depth were significantly higher than at day 0 and than in MenACWY recipients. Participants were mostly white British and included more females than males, and it was suggested by the authors that clonal diversity may have been underestimated. Because no day 14 peak-response samples were available, repertoires were characterized only after the peak T cell response. Vaccine-associated CD4 TCRs spanned the whole spike protein, with dominant responses in regions 160-218 and 743-854.

The CDR3 runs 16 amino acids, cysteine and phenylalanine included. Kept here is only the CDR3 DNA, which spans 48 bases and is read in frame from base 1. CDR1 and CDR2 (SGDLS, YYNGEE) derive from the germline V gene. Ends trimmed: V by 0 bases, J by 4 bases; bases unmatched to a gene: 7. With respect to this clone: The antigen this receptor binds is unknown. No per-base quality is available; no much larger clone lies one base away.

Taken with the paper, the label for time point translates to: baseline before first vaccination. Vaccinee samples were obtained from the UK trials COV001 and COV002, which included a single-blind randomized controlled phase 2/3 trial of AZD1222 (ChAdOx1 nCoV-19) in healthy adults. Trial participant PBMC samples were collected at day 0 and day 28 after the second dose for TCRbeta chain sequencing. The CDR3 regions of human TCRbeta chains were analyzed by immunosequencing. On the study's bioinformatics: TCRs in the repertoires were compared against a reference library of SARS-CoV-2-specific TCRs that had been generated with the MIRA antigen-specificity platform. Breadth meant the fraction of unique TCRs that were SARS-CoV-2-associated, whereas depth meant the fraction of total T cells that were SARS-CoV-2-associated. Each spike-specific TCR was assigned to its reactive spike region and to a CD4 or CD8 class using the MIRA data. Log10-transformed breadth and depth values were compared by one-way ANOVA with Sidak's multiple comparisons tests. In TCRdb, the immuneACCESS table is reduced to in-frame sequences with V and J assigned. These tables do not hold every clone; where another copy was compared, an unresolved V gene accounts for under half, and the others remain unexplained. Clone size and V and J calls were adopted from that table, with D and trimming inferred from the DNA. The sample table holds 180,000 or so clones, of which roughly nine tenths were seen once. The ten largest make up 1.5% to 2% of the sample.

The sample here was peripheral blood, taken on day 0 of AZD1222 vaccination. The source is an adult in good health. The rearrangement combines TRBV9 with TRBJ2-1, with TRBD2 matching 7 junction bases. Here the CDR3 is given as CASSVGSGNDYNEQFF. Read as DNA, the sequence is TGTGCCAGCAGCGTAGGAAGCGGGAATGATTACAATGAGCAGTTCTTC. The reference TRBV9 and TRBJ2-1 proteins fill in what lies around the CDR3, so the full variable domain reads DSGVTQTPKHLITATGQRVTLRCSPRSGDLSVYWYQQSLDQGLQFLIQYYNGEERAKGNILERFSAQQFPDLHSELNLSSLELGDSALYFCASSVGSGNDYNEQFFGPGTRLTVL.